The T cell receptor beta chain described here comes from a study of blood T cell repertoires in COVID-19. Study details: Samples representing acute and convalescent COVID-19 were sourced from the United States, Italy and Spain. Nucleic acid was either cDNA or gDNA, and it came from T cells, B-cell-depleted T cells, or PBMCs.

Unmatched junction bases numbered 4, after V lost 2 bases and J lost 5 bases. CDR1 is SNHLY and CDR2 is FYNNEI in the germline V gene. The CDR3 consists of 15 residues. Authors' analysis steps: From reference gene primer amplification, estimates of nucleated cell counts were derived. This table comes from immunoSEQ multiplex PCR, and its TCRdb copy is limited to in-frame clones, with some not included. The V and J calls and clone size were taken over from that table, and D and trimming were inferred from the DNA. Of about 410,000 clones detected, about nine tenths appear once; the ten largest clones hold 1.4% to 1.5%.

The chain carries TRBV2 and TRBJ2-5, with TRBD2 identical over 11 bases. Sequences were obtained from peripheral blood. The receptor comes from a woman in her twenties or thirties with active or convalescent COVID-19. DNA for the CDR3: TGTGCCAGCAGTGAAATGGCTAGCGGGGGGGAGACCCAGTACTTC. Its translation is CASSEMASGGETQYF.